The 15 T cell receptor beta chains below come from one sample, sequenced in a study of T-cell memory formation after mild COVID-19. Each CDR3 protein gets one entry after TCRdb re-called the 5' RACE reads with MiXCR. The table has about 190,000 distinct CDR3 sequences, 8% to 11% seen once. Sequences were obtained from PBMCs or a T cell subset sorted from them (not recorded which). The receptor source for this set is a man between 18 and 35 years old who had mild COVID-19 (a few samples of this study predate the infection). Cell type and time point are not known.

The J gene is TRBJ2-3, the V gene TRBV9; no clear D gene. Germline V gives CDR1 SGDLS, CDR2 YYNGEE. The CDR3 sequence is 13 residues long. Trimming removed 0 bases from V and 6 bases from J, with 8 bases in between. The CDR3 spells CASSVALGDTQYF. The CDR3 DNA reads as TGTGCCAGCAGCGTAGCCCTGGGTGATACGCAGTATTTT.

In this sample, this clonotype turned up many times. The chain recombines TRBV5-1 with TRBJ1-6; perhaps TRBD1 as D (5 bases). Germline V gene sequence: CDR1 SGHRS, CDR2 YFSETQ. The length of the CDR3 is 14 residues. Trimming shortened V by 6 bases and J by 8 bases, and 15 bases separated the two germline ends. The CDR3 nucleotides are TGCGCCAGCATGGAAGGACAACCTCATTCACCCCTCCACTTT. Protein sequence: CASMEGQPHSPLHF.

There are a few counts of this clonotype. The CDR3 region is CASSRRPSTDTQYF. In nucleotides, the CDR3 is TGTGCCAGCAGCCGACGACCCAGCACAGATACGCAGTATTTT. V gene TRBV6-2 or TRBV6-3 combines with J gene TRBJ2-3, with D hard to call. The CDR3 is made up of 14 amino acids. Germline CDR1 is MNHEY and CDR2 is SVGEGT. The V end was cut by 6 bases, the J end by 0 bases, with 10 bases between.

With respect to this clonotype: In this CDR3 the conserved last residue, phenylalanine or tryptophan, is missing, so a read error is likely. The limits of the CDR3 on the DNA are not certain, so only TCRdb's listed CDR3 is given. This chain uses TRBV21-1 with TRBJ1-1. TRBV21-1 is shown as a pseudogene. Termini included, the CDR3 measures 9 amino acids. This CDR3 is CASSFSSRI.

This clonotype was recorded many times. The chain combines TRBV9 with TRBJ2-2; D gene uncertain. V was clipped by 3 bases and J by 0 bases, with 3 bases between them. Germline CDR1 SGDLS, CDR2 YYNGEE. This CDR3 region has 13 residues. This CDR3 is CASSAPNTGELFF. The CDR3 region has the DNA TGTGCCAGCAGCGCACCGAACACCGGGGAGCTGTTTTTT.

This clonotype was detected many times. The chain links TRBV4-3 to TRBJ1-4; 8 bases fit TRBD1. Trimming removed 4 bases from V and 4 bases from J; junction bases left unmatched: 11. From germline, CDR1 is LGHNA and CDR2 YSLEER. This CDR3 spans 17 amino acids. This chain's CDR3 is CASSLDRTGTYNEKLFF. In DNA form, the CDR3 reads TGCGCCAGCAGCCTAGACAGGACAGGGACTTATAATGAAAAACTGTTTTTT.

This clonotype was recorded a few times. The chain employs TRBV14 and TRBJ2-3; the match to TRBD2 covers 14 bases. Germline V gives CDR1 SGHDN, CDR2 FVKESK. CDR3 size: 16 residues. With V trimmed by 5 bases and J by 10 bases, 11 bases remained unmatched. For the CDR3, the DNA is TGTGCCAGCAGCTATGGACTAGCGGGGGGAAGACAGGCGCAGTATTTT. This translates into CASSYGLAGGRQAQYF.

The rearrangement joins TRBV6-5 to TRBJ1-6, with 7 bases that match TRBD1. CDR1 MNHEY and CDR2 SVGAGI come from the germline V gene. This CDR3 is 14 amino acids long. V gave up 6 bases and J gave up 6 bases; unmatched junction bases: 5. The CDR3 DNA follows: TGTGCCAGCAGACCCCCAGGGGGTAATTCACCCCTCCACTTT. Amino acid sequence: CASRPPGGNSPLHF.

V gene TRBV18 combines with J gene TRBJ2-1; D call uncertain. Trimming took 3 bases from V and 5 from J, leaving 14 bases between them. The V gene's germline CDR1 is KGHSH and CDR2 LQKENI. This CDR3 spans 15 amino acids. The CDR3 loop is CASSPVWQRDNEQFF. The CDR3 nucleotides are TGTGCCAGCTCACCTGTCTGGCAACGAGACAATGAGCAGTTCTTC.

This chain connects TRBV29-1 to TRBJ2-5; D remains unclear. The CDR3 length is 12 residues. Germline assignment: CDR1 SQVTM and CDR2 ANQGSEA. Trimming cost V 8 bases and J 3 bases, with 13 bases left between them. The CDR3 sequence is CSTRNSKETQYF. The CDR3 DNA is TGCAGCACCCGAAACTCAAAAGAGACCCAGTACTTC.

The gene calls are TRBV3-1 and TRBJ2-3; D not certain. V dropped 2 bases and J dropped 0 bases, with 6 bases sitting between them. Germline V CDR1 and CDR2: LGHDT, YNNKEL (reference sequence). This CDR3 contains 14 residues. This CDR3 reads CASSQLGSTDTQYF. The CDR3 nucleotides are TGTGCCAGCAGCCAACTAGGGAGCACAGATACGCAGTATTTT.

This clonotype was seen only a few times. The J gene is TRBJ2-3, the V gene TRBV7-6; 9 bases line up with TRBD1. This CDR3 has 15 residues. The J segment lost 4 bases and the V segment lost 5 bases, leaving 7 bases of the junction unmatched. CDR1 and CDR2 from the germline V gene are SGHVS and FNYEAQ. CDR3 sequence (DNA): TGTGCCAGCAGCCGACAGGGGGGGTTCCCAGATACGCAGTATTTT. It translates to CASSRQGGFPDTQYF.

The chain employs TRBV9 and TRBJ1-5; no firm D call. The CDR3 has 14 amino acids. Per the germline V gene, CDR1 is SGDLS and CDR2 is YYNGEE. V lost 0 bases and J lost 3, with 7 bases in between. The CDR3 region has the DNA TGTGCCAGCAGCGTAGATAGCTACAATCAGCCCCAGCATTTT. It codes for CASSVDSYNQPQHF.

The chain employs TRBV12-3 or TRBV12-4 and TRBJ1-1; possibly TRBD1 for D (6 bases). V shed 5 bases and J shed 8 bases, with 21 bases lying between them. The length of the CDR3 is 15 residues. The DNA for the CDR3 is TGTGCCAGCAGTCTTGCTTATTCCGGGGGCCGAGAAGCTTTCTTT. The encoded protein is CASSLAYSGGREAFF.

This clonotype was seen more than once but under ten times. The J gene is TRBJ2-1, the V gene TRBV4-3; D call uncertain. Deletions cut 0 bases from V and 6 bases from J, with 6 bases between. The CDR3 is 13 amino acids. Germline CDR1 LGHNA, CDR2 YSLEER. CDR3 sequence reads: CASSQEQVNEQFF. The CDR3 DNA reads TGCGCCAGCAGCCAAGAGCAGGTCAATGAGCAGTTCTTC.